The rows below give T cell receptor beta chains drawn from one sample of a study of PD-1 blockade in classical Hodgkin lymphoma. Measured with immunoSEQ multiplex PCR; TCRdb has only the in-frame clones, and not every one. The top ten clones hold about 3% of a sample with about 43,000 clones, roughly 70% of them seen once. The specimen comprised peripheral blood mononuclear cells (PBMCs), sampled before the second cycle of nivolumab. All receptors derive from a human donor with classical Hodgkin lymphoma. CDR3s include the opening cysteine and the closing phenylalanine or tryptophan. The D gene is left open where the match is weak. A row's size may be missing; if present it is once, few, many or a size class.

V	D	size	J	CDR3	DNA
TRBV6-1	TRBD1	.	TRBJ1-6	CAGGQAYSPLHF	TGTGCCGGCGGACAGGCGTATTCACCCCTCCACTTT
TRBV27	.	.	TRBJ2-2	CASSLGGRSGELFF	TGTGCCAGCAGTTTAGGGGGCAGATCCGGGGAGCTGTTTTTT
TRBV9	.	.	TRBJ1-1	CASSTTWGGEAFF	TGTGCCAGCAGCACCACATGGGGTGGTGAAGCTTTCTTT
TRBV6-1	TRBD1	.	TRBJ1-2	CASKGTGVIYGYTF	TGTGCCAGCAAAGGCACAGGGGTGATTTATGGCTACACCTTC
TRBV10-3	.	.	TRBJ1-1	CAIKPRQDSTEAFF	TGTGCCATCAAACCTAGACAGGACAGTACTGAAGCTTTCTTT
TRBV5-6	.	.	TRBJ1-2	CASSAHPASRAFPNYGYTF	TGTGCCAGCAGCGCCCACCCAGCCTCCAGGGCTTTCCCTAACTATGGCTACACCTTC
TRBV10-3	.	.	TRBJ1-2	CAISDDGRVGGYTF	TGTGCCATCAGTGATGACGGCAGGGTAGGCGGCTACACCTTC
TRBV6-6	TRBD1	.	TRBJ1-1	CASSHRGRDTEAFF	TGTGCCAGCAGTCACAGGGGAAGGGACACTGAAGCTTTCTTT
TRBV19	.	.	TRBJ2-3	CASSMGGTDTQYF	TGTGCCAGTAGTATGGGGGGCACAGATACGCAGTATTTT
TRBV19	TRBD1	.	TRBJ1-5	CASQQIWGTGTGSDRGNQPQHF	TGTGCCAGTCAACAGATTTGGGGGACCGGGACAGGGTCGGACCGCGGCAATCAGCCCCAGCATTTT
TRBV2	TRBD1	few	TRBJ1-4	CASLSDRGPTNEKLFF	TGTGCCAGCCTCTCGGACAGGGGACCAACTAATGAAAAACTGTTTTTT
TRBV19	TRBD1	few	TRBJ1-5	CASSMGQGARVGNQPQHF	TGTGCCAGTAGTATGGGACAGGGGGCGCGGGTGGGCAATCAGCCCCAGCATTTT
TRBV29-1	TRBD1	few	TRBJ1-1	CSVANLDRVSTEAFF	TGCAGCGTCGCAAACTTGGACAGGGTAAGCACTGAAGCTTTCTTT
TRBV9	.	.	TRBJ1-4	CASSVSSEKLFF	TGTGCCAGCAGCGTATCGTCAGAAAAACTGTTTTTT
TRBV5-4	TRBD2	medium-sized	TRBJ2-7	CASSGGAGGPSYEQYF	TGTGCCAGCAGCGGAGGAGCGGGAGGGCCCTCTTACGAGCAGTACTTC
TRBV7-8	.	.	TRBJ1-6	CASSVTGGDLSPLHF	TGTGCCAGCAGCGTGACAGGCGGCGATCTTTCACCCCTCCACTTT
TRBV12-5	TRBD2	.	TRBJ2-4	CASGWTSGRAGFPPAKNIQYF	TGTGCTAGTGGTTGGACTAGCGGGAGGGCCGGATTCCCCCCGGCCAAAAACATTCAGTACTTC
TRBV30	TRBD1	.	TRBJ2-3	CAWGDTGGSTDTQYF	TGTGCCTGGGGGGACACAGGGGGTAGTACAGATACGCAGTATTTT
TRBV7-9	.	few	TRBJ2-3	CASSWQSTDTQYF	TGTGCCAGCAGCTGGCAGAGCACAGATACGCAGTATTTT